The 32 T cell receptor beta chains below were found in one sample sequenced in a study of beta chain features in type 1 diabetes. cDNA synthesis used the whole RNA isolate, giving expressed TCRB sequences. Assay used: immunoSEQ multiplex PCR; TCRdb lists only in-frame clones, some missing. The sample holds hundreds of thousands of clones, about an eighth seen once. Sequenced sample: naive CD4+ T cells from blood. These receptor sequences come from a woman aged 18-29 years in good health.

The CDR3, as DNA: TGTGCCAGCAGCCCAAGCGGGAGGGCCGCGGCCATTCAGTACTTC. Translated: CASSPSGRAAAIQYF. This chain connects TRBV7-9 to TRBJ2-4; 10 bases map to TRBD2. The CDR3 runs 15 residues. Germline V gene lookup returns CDR1 SEHNR and CDR2 FQNEAQ (reference sequence). V lost 5 bases to trimming and J lost 9 bases; unmatched junction nucleotides: 10.

Many counts were recorded for this clone. CDR3 nucleotide sequence: TGCAGCGTTGAAGTGTGGGAAGATACGCAGTATTTT. Its protein is CSVEVWEDTQYF. V gene TRBV29-1 combines with J gene TRBJ2-3; D gene ambiguous. CDR3 size: 12 residues. V was clipped by 1 base and J by 5 bases, with 7 bases between them. Germline loops: CDR1 SQVTM, CDR2 ANQGSEA.

CDR3 coding DNA: TGTGCCAGCAGCTTCATAAATGAGCAGTTCTTC. This sequence encodes CASSFINEQFF. J is TRBJ2-1 and V is TRBV7-2; no definite D call. Trimming took 3 bases from V and 7 from J, leaving 4 bases between them. The CDR3 runs to 11 residues. CDR1 is SGHTA, CDR2 FQGNSA, per germline.

The J gene is TRBJ2-5, the V gene TRBV6-6; D possibly corresponds to TRBD1 (5 bases). Trimming stripped 2 bases from V and 3 bases from J, with 16 bases between. Germline V gene lookup returns CDR1 MNHNY and CDR2 SVGAGI (reference sequence). The CDR3 is 16 residues long. The CDR3 reads CASSYGAAVTEETQYF. DNA of the CDR3: TGTGCCAGCAGTTACGGGGCAGCCGTCACTGAAGAGACCCAGTACTTC.

This clone was detected a few times. The V call is TRBV21-1, the J call TRBJ2-5; the table gives TRBD1 as D, unverified against the DNA. TRBV21-1 is reported as a pseudogene. CDR3 size: 17 residues. CDR3 sequence (DNA): TGTGCCAGCAGCACGAAGGACAGGTCGGAGAACCGAGAGACCCAGTACTTC. Protein product: CASSTKDRSENRETQYF.

In its sample, this clone was seen a few times. The chain has TRBV5-1 and TRBJ2-2, with TRBD1 matching 8 bases. V lost 0 bases and J lost 8; bases outside the gene matches: 6. This CDR3 comprises 15 residues. CDR1 is SGHRS and CDR2 is YFSETQ in the germline V gene. This CDR3 reads CASSLGAGGAGELFF. CDR3 bases: TGCGCCAGCAGCTTGGGTGCAGGGGGCGCAGGGGAGCTGTTTTTT.

This sequence joins TRBV9 and TRBJ1-4; 9 bases fit TRBD1. After removal of 7 bases from V and 4 bases from J, the junction contained 11 bases not matched to a gene. The V gene's germline CDR1 is SGDLS and CDR2 YYNGEE. This CDR3 comprises 16 residues. The CDR3 sequence: CASAAGTGIFNEKLFF. CDR3 DNA: TGTGCCAGCGCCGCCGGGACAGGGATCTTTAATGAAAAACTGTTTTTT.

This clone was seen a few times. This chain connects TRBV29-1 to TRBJ2-7, with 7 positions matching TRBD1. This CDR3 has 12 residues. CDR1 SQVTM and CDR2 ANQGSEA come from the germline V gene. Trimming removed 4 bases from V and 3 bases from J; junction bases left unmatched: 3. The CDR3 DNA reads TGCAGCGTTGTAGACAGGGTCTACGAGCAGTACTTC. Translation: CSVVDRVYEQYF.

This clone occurred a few times. The V call is TRBV7-2, the J call TRBJ2-7; D gene uncertain. The V gene lost 2 bases and the J gene lost 0 bases, with 2 bases spanning the gap. Germline V lookup: CDR1 SGHTA, CDR2 FQGNSA. The CDR3 is made up of 12 amino acids. The CDR3 region is CASSLYSYEQYF. The CDR3 DNA is TGTGCCAGCAGCTTATACTCCTACGAGCAGTACTTC.

This clone was counted between two and nine times. V gene TRBV4-3 combines with J gene TRBJ2-1; no clear D gene. CDR3 length equals 16 residues. Germline assignment: CDR1 LGHNA and CDR2 YSLEER. The ends were cut back, 2 bases at V and 2 bases at J, with 13 bases in the middle. This CDR3 is CASSQHLLSPYNEQFF. For the CDR3, the DNA is TGCGCCAGCAGCCAACACCTCCTTAGTCCCTACAATGAGCAGTTCTTC.

This chain uses TRBV11-2 with TRBJ2-5, with D possibly matching TRBD1 (5 bases). The CDR3 length is 12 residues. Germline values: CDR1 SGHAT, CDR2 FQNNGV. V lost 5 bases and J 5 bases, leaving 9 bases between the germline ends. CDR3 bases: TGTGCCAGCAGCCTGCCAGGGGAGACCCAGTACTTC. Encoded protein: CASSLPGETQYF.

A few counts support this clone. This chain joins TRBV7-2 and TRBJ2-7; 9 bases map to TRBD2. Germline CDR1 is SGHTA and CDR2 is FQGNSA. The CDR3 extends over 15 amino acids. The junction had 1 base not matched to a gene; V was cut back by 0 bases and J by 1 base. In DNA form, the CDR3 reads TGTGCCAGCAGCTTAGCAGCGGGAGGATCCTACGAGCAGTACTTC. Amino acids: CASSLAAGGSYEQYF.

This clone came up a few times. The chain carries TRBV28 and TRBJ2-7; D is perhaps TRBD1 (6 bases). CDR1 and CDR2 (germline): MDHEN, SYDVKM. The CDR3 totals 15 residues. The ends were cut back, 2 bases at V and 4 bases at J, with 15 bases in the middle. CDR3 sequence reads: CASSLMGEGDYEQYV. CDR3 bases: TGTGCCAGCAGTTTAATGGGTGAGGGGGATTACGAGCAGTACGTC.

This clone was recorded a few times. The chain has TRBV6-5 and TRBJ2-4; D is uncertain. CDR1 and CDR2 from the germline V gene are MNHEY and SVGAGI. The CDR3 is 13 amino acids. The V end lost 6 bases, the J end lost 0 bases, and 6 bases lay between the germline ends. DNA of the CDR3: TGTGCCAGCAGACGACTAGCCAAAAACATTCAGTACTTC. Protein sequence: CASRRLAKNIQYF.

V and J are TRBV9 and TRBJ1-1; D remains unclear. The CDR3 has 17 residues. Trimming removed 0 bases from V and 5 bases from J, with 20 bases in between. CDR1 and CDR2 from the germline V gene are SGDLS and YYNGEE. Here the CDR3 reads CASSVGSGPISGTEAFF. The CDR3 bases are TGTGCCAGCAGCGTAGGTAGCGGTCCCATAAGCGGAACTGAAGCTTTCTTT.

In regard to this clone: In the same sample, other DNA sequences code for this CDR3. CDR3 nucleotides: TGTGCCAGCAGTGTGGAGGGGAACACTGAAGCTTTCTTT. This translates into CASSVEGNTEAFF. The chain is built from TRBV2 and TRBJ1-1, with D hard to call. Trimming shortened V by 4 bases and J by 1 base, and 7 bases separated the two germline ends. This CDR3 has 13 residues. CDR1 is SNHLY and CDR2 is FYNNEI in the germline V gene.

V gene TRBV9 combines with J gene TRBJ1-5, with TRBD1 as a possible D gene (5 bases). The V gene's germline CDR1 is SGDLS and CDR2 YYNGEE. The CDR3 has 15 amino acids. Trimming left V 2 bases short and J 5 bases short, with 14 bases between. CDR3 amino acids: CASSVGTGHDQPQHF. The CDR3 coding sequence is TGTGCCAGCAGCGTTGGGACCGGCCACGATCAGCCCCAGCATTTT.

This clone was picked up many times. The chain recombines TRBV14 with TRBJ2-3; TRBD1 aligns across 8 bases. CDR3 length: 15 amino acids. CDR1 SGHDN and CDR2 FVKESK come from the germline V gene. V gave up 4 bases and J gave up 3 bases; unmatched junction bases: 6. This chain's CDR3 is CASSRWTGTTDTQYF. CDR3 DNA sequence: TGTGCCAGCAGCCGGTGGACAGGGACTACAGATACGCAGTATTTT.

V gene TRBV15 combines with J gene TRBJ1-1, with no clear D. This CDR3 has 13 residues. CDR1 LNHNV and CDR2 YYDKDF come from the germline V gene (reference sequence). Trimming took 3 bases from V and 1 from J, leaving 6 bases between them. DNA for the CDR3: TGTGCCACCAGCAGGAGGGAGAACACTGAAGCTTTCTTT. Its translation is CATSRRENTEAFF.

With respect to this clone: The identical CDR3 is also encoded by other nucleotide sequences in the sample. J is TRBJ2-1 and V is TRBV29-1, with no clear D. CDR1 and CDR2 from the germline V gene are SQVTM and ANQGSEA. The germline V and J ends were trimmed by 4 bases and 3 bases, with 7 bases remaining between them. This CDR3 is 12 amino acids long. The CDR3 DNA reads as TGCAGCGTTGTGCCTGGCTACAATGAGCAGTTCTTC. Its translation: CSVVPGYNEQFF.

The chain couples TRBV21-1 to TRBJ2-3; the table gives TRBD2 as D, unverified against the DNA. TRBV21-1 is an annotated pseudogene. The CDR3 runs 15 residues. The CDR3 is CASSTEGLVGDTQYF. The CDR3 DNA is TGTGCCAGCAGCACCGAGGGACTAGTGGGAGATACGCAGTATTTT.

The chain is built from TRBV27 and TRBJ2-4; possibly TRBD1 or TRBD2 for D (7 bases each). V was pared by 8 bases and J by 3 bases, with 23 bases between. Germline V gives CDR1 MNHEY, CDR2 SMNVEV (reference sequence). CDR3 length equals 17 residues. CDR3: CASAAGQPSGGKNIQYF. The CDR3 region has the DNA TGTGCCAGCGCAGCGGGACAGCCATCGGGAGGCAAAAACATTCAGTACTTC.

In its sample, this clone was seen a few times. This rearrangement joins TRBV29-1 to TRBJ1-1; D might be TRBD1 (5 bases). Trimming stripped 4 bases from V and 5 bases from J, with 11 bases between. CDR3 length: 12 amino acids. The V gene's germline CDR1 is SQVTM and CDR2 ANQGSEA. The CDR3 loop is CSVGRGGTEAFF. The CDR3 DNA reads as TGCAGCGTTGGTAGGGGTGGGACTGAAGCTTTCTTT.

This clone has just a few counts. The gene calls are TRBV4-3 and TRBJ2-3; D ambiguous. Germline-derived CDR1 and CDR2 are LGHNA and YSLEER. The V end was cut by 5 bases, the J end by 6 bases, with 9 bases between. There are 12 residues in the CDR3. CDR3 DNA sequence: TGCGCCAGCAGCGCTCGGTGGGATACGCAGTATTTT. As protein: CASSARWDTQYF.

This clone was seen more than once but under ten times. This CDR3 is CASSRDGNTGELFF. CDR3 bases: TGCGCCAGCAGCAGGGACGGTAACACCGGGGAGCTGTTTTTT. The chain links TRBV5-1 to TRBJ2-2; D may match TRBD1 or TRBD2 (5 bases each). The CDR3 runs to 14 residues. The germline gives CDR1 SGHRS, CDR2 YFSETQ. The germline V and J ends were trimmed by 4 bases and 2 bases, with 9 bases remaining between them.

In this sample, this clone turned up a few times. V and J are TRBV25-1 and TRBJ2-7; D remains unclear. Trimming stripped 3 bases from V and 0 bases from J, with 9 bases between. Germline lookup yields CDR1 MGHDK and CDR2 SYGVNS. This CDR3 spans 14 amino acids. The CDR3 is CASSERVSSYEQYF. CDR3 coding DNA: TGTGCCAGCAGTGAGCGCGTCAGCTCCTACGAGCAGTACTTC.

This clone was recorded many times. The chain recombines TRBV29-1 with TRBJ2-1, with D possibly being TRBD1 or TRBD2 (5 bases each). The CDR3 is 13 residues long. In germline, CDR1 is SQVTM, CDR2 ANQGSEA. The ends were cut back, 7 bases at V and 4 bases at J, with 14 bases in the middle. The CDR3 bases are TGCAGCGAGTCCGGGACGCTGTACAATGAGCAGTTCTTC. It codes for CSESGTLYNEQFF.

This clone was observed a few times. The J gene is TRBJ1-1, the V gene TRBV12-5, with D possibly matching TRBD1 (5 bases). There are 14 residues in the CDR3. Germline V gives CDR1 LGHNT, CDR2 FRNRAP. Between the trimmed V and J ends, which lost 3 bases and 2 bases, there was a span of 10 bases. CDR3 DNA sequence: TGTGCTAGTGGTTTCCGACAGTCCAACACTGAAGCTTTCTTT. Translation gives CASGFRQSNTEAFF. Full variable domain (outside the CDR3, taken from reference TRBV12-5 and TRBJ1-1): DARVTQTPRHKVTEMGQEVTMRCQPILGHNTVFWYRQTMMQGLELLAYFRNRAPLDDSGMPKDRFSAEMPDATLATLKIQPSEPRDSAVYFCASGFRQSNTEAFFGQGTRLTVV.

This clone was seen more than once but under ten times. This rearrangement joins TRBV2 to TRBJ2-5; 11 nucleotides line up with TRBD1. V lost 1 base, J lost 4 bases, and 2 bases stayed unmatched. Germline assignment: CDR1 SNHLY and CDR2 FYNNEI. This CDR3 has 15 residues. CDR3: CASSEEGQGAETQYF. CDR3 coding DNA: TGTGCCAGCAGTGAAGAAGGACAGGGGGCAGAGACCCAGTACTTC.

This clone turned up a few times. The rearrangement uses TRBV30 and TRBJ2-1; D is undetermined. CDR3 length: 13 amino acids. CDR1 GTSNPN and CDR2 SVGIG come from the germline V gene (reference sequence). V was trimmed by 2 bases and J by 6 bases, leaving 11 bases between them. Here the CDR3 reads CAWSRQLGNEQFF. As DNA, the CDR3 is TGTGCCTGGAGTCGGCAATTAGGCAATGAGCAGTTCTTC.

This clone was counted many times. DNA of the CDR3: TGTGCCAGCAGCCAAGAGAGGTCCAAAAACATTCAGTACTTC. Translation gives CASSQERSKNIQYF. V is TRBV7-8 and J is TRBJ2-4, with D hard to call. Germline V CDR1 and CDR2: SGHVS, FQNEAQ. The CDR3 contains 14 residues. V was trimmed by 5 bases and J by 2 bases, leaving 10 bases between them.

In this sample, this clone turned up a few times. The rearrangement joins TRBV10-3 to TRBJ2-3; possible D gene TRBD2, 6 bases. Germline CDR1 and CDR2: ENHRY and SYGVKD. V lost 2 bases and J lost 2, with 8 bases in between. The CDR3 sequence is 14 residues long. The CDR3 DNA sequence: TGTGCCATCAGTGAGGGGGGGTTCACAGATACGCAGTATTTT. Protein product: CAISEGGFTDTQYF.